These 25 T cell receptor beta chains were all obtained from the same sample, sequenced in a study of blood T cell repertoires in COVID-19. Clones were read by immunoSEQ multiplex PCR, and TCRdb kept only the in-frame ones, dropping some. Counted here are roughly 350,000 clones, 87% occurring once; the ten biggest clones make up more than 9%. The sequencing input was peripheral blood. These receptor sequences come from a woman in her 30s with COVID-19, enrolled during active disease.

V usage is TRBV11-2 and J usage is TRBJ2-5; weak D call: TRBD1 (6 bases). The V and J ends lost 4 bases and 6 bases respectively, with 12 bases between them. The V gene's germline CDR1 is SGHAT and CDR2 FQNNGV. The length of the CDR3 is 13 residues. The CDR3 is CASSSQGLQTQYF. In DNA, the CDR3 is TGTGCCAGCAGCTCACAGGGTCTACAGACCCAGTACTTC.

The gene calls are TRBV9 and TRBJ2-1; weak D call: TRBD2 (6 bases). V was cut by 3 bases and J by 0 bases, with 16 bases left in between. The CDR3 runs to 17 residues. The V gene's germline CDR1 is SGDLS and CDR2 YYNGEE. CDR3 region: CASSGNRRDSSYNEQFF. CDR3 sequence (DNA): TGTGCCAGCAGCGGGAATCGGCGGGATAGCTCCTACAATGAGCAGTTCTTC. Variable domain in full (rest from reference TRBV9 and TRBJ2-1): DSGVTQTPKHLITATGQRVTLRCSPRSGDLSVYWYQQSLDQGLQFLIQYYNGEERAKGNILERFSAQQFPDLHSELNLSSLELGDSALYFCASSGNRRDSSYNEQFFGPGTRLTVL.

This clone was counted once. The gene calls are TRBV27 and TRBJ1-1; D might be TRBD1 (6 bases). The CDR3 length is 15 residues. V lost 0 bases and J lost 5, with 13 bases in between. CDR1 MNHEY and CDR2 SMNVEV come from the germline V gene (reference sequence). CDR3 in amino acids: CASSLSWGQGTEAFF. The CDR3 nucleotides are TGTGCCAGCAGTTTATCCTGGGGCCAGGGGACTGAAGCTTTCTTT.

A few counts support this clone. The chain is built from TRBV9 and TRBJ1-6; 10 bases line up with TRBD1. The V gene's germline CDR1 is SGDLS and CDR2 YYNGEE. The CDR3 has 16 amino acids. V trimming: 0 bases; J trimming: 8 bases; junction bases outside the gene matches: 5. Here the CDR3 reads CASSVEDRGRDSPLHF. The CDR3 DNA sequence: TGTGCCAGCAGCGTAGAGGACAGGGGGAGGGATTCACCCCTCCACTTT.

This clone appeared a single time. The CDR3 is CASSPSVGELFF. Written as DNA, the CDR3 is TGTGCCAGCAGCCCGAGTGTCGGGGAGCTGTTTTTT. J is TRBJ2-2 and V is TRBV3-1 (or the pseudogene TRBV3-2), with no clear D. In germline, CDR1 is LGHDT, CDR2 YNNKEL (reference sequence). This CDR3 has 12 amino acids. Trimming took 4 bases from V and 7 from J, leaving 7 bases between them.

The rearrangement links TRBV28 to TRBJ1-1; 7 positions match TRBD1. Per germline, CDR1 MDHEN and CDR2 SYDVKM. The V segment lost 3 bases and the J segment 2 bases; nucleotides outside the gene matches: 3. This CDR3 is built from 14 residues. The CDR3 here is CASSFGTVNTEAFF. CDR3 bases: TGTGCCAGCAGTTTCGGGACAGTCAACACTGAAGCTTTCTTT.

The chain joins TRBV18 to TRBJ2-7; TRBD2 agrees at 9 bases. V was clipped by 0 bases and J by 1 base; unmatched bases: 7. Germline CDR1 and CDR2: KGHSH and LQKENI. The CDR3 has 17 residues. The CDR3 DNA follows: TGTGCCAGCTCACCACCGGGAAGGGGACTAGCTTCCTACGAGCAGTACTTC. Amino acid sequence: CASSPPGRGLASYEQYF.

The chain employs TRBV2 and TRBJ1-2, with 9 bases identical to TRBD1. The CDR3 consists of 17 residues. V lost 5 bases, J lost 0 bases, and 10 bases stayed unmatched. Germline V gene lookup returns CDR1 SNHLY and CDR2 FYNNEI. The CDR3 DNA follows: TGTGCCAGCAGTTGGGTACGGACAGGGGTAGCTAACTATGGCTACACCTTC. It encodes CASSWVRTGVANYGYTF.

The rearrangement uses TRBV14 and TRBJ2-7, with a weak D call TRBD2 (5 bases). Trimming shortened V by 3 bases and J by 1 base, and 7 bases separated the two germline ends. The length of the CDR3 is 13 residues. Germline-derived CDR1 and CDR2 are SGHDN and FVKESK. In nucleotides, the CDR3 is TGTGCCAGCAGCCAGAGGGTTTCCTACGAGCAGTACTTC. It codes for CASSQRVSYEQYF. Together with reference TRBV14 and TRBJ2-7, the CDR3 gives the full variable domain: EAGVTQFPSHSVIEKGQTVTLRCDPISGHDNLYWYRRVMGKEIKFLLHFVKESKQDESGMPNNRFLAERTGGTYSTLKVQPAELEDSGVYFCASSQRVSYEQYFGPGTRLTVT.

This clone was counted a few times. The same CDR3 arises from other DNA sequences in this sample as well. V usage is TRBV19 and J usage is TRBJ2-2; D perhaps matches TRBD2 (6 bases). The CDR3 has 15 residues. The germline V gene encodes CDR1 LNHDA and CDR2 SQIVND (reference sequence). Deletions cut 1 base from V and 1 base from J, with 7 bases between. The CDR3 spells CASSIAGGNTGELFF. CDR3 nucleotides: TGTGCCAGTAGTATAGCCGGGGGGAACACCGGGGAGCTGTTTTTT.

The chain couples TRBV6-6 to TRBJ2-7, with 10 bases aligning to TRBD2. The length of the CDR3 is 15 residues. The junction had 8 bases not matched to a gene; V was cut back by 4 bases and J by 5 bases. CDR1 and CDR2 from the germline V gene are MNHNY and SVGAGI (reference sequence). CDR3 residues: CASSSTSGIFHEQYF. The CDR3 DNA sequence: TGTGCCAGCAGTTCCACTAGCGGGATCTTCCACGAGCAGTACTTC.

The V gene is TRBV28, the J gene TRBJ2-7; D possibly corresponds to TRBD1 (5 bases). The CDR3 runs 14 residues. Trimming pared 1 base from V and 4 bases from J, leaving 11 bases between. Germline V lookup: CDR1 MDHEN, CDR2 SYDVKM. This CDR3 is CASSLSPGLYEQYF. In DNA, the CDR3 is TGTGCCAGCAGTTTATCCCCAGGGTTGTACGAGCAGTACTTC.

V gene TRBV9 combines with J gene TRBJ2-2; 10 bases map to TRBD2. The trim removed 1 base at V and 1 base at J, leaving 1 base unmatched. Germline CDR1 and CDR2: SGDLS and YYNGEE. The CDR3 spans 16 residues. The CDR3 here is CASSVRLAGNTGELFF. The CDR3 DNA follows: TGTGCCAGCAGCGTAAGACTAGCGGGGAACACCGGGGAGCTGTTTTTT.

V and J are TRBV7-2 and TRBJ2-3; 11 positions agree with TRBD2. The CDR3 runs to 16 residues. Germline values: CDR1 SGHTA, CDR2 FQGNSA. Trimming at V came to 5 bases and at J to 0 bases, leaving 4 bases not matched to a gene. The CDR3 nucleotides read TGTGCCAGCAGCCTAACTAGCGGGGGTAGCACAGATACGCAGTATTTT. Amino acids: CASSLTSGGSTDTQYF. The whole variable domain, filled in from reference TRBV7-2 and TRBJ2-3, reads GAGVSQSPSNKVTEKGKDVELRCDPISGHTALYWYRQSLGQGLEFLIYFQGNSAPDKSGLPSDRFSAERTGGSVSTLTIQRTQQEDSAVYLCASSLTSGGSTDTQYFGPGTRLTVL.

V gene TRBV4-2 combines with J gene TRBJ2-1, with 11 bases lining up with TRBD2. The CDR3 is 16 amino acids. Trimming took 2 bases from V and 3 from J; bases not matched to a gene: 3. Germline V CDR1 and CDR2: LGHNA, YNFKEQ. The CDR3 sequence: CASSQPGLAGYNEQFF. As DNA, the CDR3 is TGTGCCAGCAGCCAACCCGGACTAGCGGGCTACAATGAGCAGTTCTTC.

The CDR3 DNA follows: TGTGCCAGCAGCTTCGGGGAGTTCGACGAGCAGTACTTC. It translates to CASSFGEFDEQYF. The rearrangement uses TRBV11-1 and TRBJ2-7, with TRBD2 as a possible D gene (5 bases). Trimming removed 3 bases from V and 5 bases from J, with 11 bases in between. Germline V gives CDR1 SGHAT, CDR2 FQDESV (reference sequence). CDR3 length equals 13 residues.

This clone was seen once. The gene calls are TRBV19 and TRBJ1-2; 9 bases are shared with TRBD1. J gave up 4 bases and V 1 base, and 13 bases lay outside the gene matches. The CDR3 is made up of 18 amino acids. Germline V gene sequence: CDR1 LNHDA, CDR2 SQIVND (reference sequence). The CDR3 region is CASSIGGTGSLLGYGYTF. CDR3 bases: TGTGCCAGTAGTATAGGCGGGACAGGGAGTTTGCTGGGCTATGGCTACACCTTC.

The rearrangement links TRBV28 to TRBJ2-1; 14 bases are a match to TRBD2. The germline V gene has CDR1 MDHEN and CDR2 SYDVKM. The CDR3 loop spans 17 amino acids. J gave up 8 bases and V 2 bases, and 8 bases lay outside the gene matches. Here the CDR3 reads CASSLNGLAGGSDEQFF. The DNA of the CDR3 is TGTGCCAGCAGTTTAAACGGACTAGCGGGAGGAAGCGATGAGCAGTTCTTC.

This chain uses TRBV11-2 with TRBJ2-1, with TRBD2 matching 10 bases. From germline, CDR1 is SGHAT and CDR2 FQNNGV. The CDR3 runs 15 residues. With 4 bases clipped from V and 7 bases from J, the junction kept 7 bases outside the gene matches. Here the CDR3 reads CASSSSSGRQNEQFF. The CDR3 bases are TGTGCCAGCAGCTCATCTAGCGGGAGACAAAATGAGCAGTTCTTC.

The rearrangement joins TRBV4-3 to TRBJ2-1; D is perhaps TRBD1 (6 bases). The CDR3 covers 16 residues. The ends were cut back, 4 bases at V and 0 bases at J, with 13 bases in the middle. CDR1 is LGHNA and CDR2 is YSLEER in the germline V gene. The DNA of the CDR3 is TGCGCCAGCAGCCCTCGACAGGAAAACTCCTACAATGAGCAGTTCTTC. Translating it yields CASSPRQENSYNEQFF.

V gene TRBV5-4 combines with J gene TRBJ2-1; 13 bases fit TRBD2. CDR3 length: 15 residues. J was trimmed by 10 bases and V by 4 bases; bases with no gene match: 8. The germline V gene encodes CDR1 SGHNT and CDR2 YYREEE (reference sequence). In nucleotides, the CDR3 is TGTGCCAGCAGCCCACTAGCGGGAGGGACGGGGGAGCAGTTCTTC. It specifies CASSPLAGGTGEQFF.

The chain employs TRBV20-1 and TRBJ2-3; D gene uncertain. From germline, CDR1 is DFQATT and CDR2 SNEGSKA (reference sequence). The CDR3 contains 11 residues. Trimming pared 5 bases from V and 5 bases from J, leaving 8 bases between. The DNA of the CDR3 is TGCAGTGCTCCCGAGTTAGATACGCAGTATTTT. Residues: CSAPELDTQYF.

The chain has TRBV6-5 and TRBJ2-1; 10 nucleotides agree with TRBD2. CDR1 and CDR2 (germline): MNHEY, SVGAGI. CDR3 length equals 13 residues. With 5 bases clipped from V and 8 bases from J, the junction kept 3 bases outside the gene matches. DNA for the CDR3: TGTGCCAGCAGTATAGCGGGAGGCTATGAGCAGTTCTTC. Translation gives CASSIAGGYEQFF.

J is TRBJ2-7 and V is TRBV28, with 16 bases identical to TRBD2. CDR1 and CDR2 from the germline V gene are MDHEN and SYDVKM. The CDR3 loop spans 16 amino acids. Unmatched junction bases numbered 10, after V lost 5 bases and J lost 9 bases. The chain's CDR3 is CASSPPGLAGGPGQYF. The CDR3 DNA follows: TGTGCCAGCAGTCCACCGGGACTAGCGGGAGGGCCGGGGCAGTACTTC.

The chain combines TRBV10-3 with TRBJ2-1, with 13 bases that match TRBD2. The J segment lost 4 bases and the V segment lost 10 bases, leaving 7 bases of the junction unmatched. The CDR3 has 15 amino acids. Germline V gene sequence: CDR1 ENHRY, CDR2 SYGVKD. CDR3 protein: CATGTSGILYNEQFF. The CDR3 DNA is TGTGCCACCGGGACTAGCGGGATATTATACAATGAGCAGTTCTTC.